One T cell receptor (beta chain) is described in this entry. These data are taken from a study of T cell repertoires in aging, cancer and after chemotherapy. Amplification of TCR beta used genomic DNA extracted from peripheral blood. TRB rearrangements spanning V, D and J were amplified using mixed TRB-A/B primers. TCRdb called the multiplex PCR reads again in MiXCR, with one record for every CDR3 protein. The table lists thousands of distinct CDR3 sequences, more than 20% of them singletons. The TCR was taken from a human donor with a blood cancer. Specimen: blood.

CDR3 sequence: CSAREPRLAGGETQYF. CDR3 nucleotide sequence: TGCAGTGCTAGAGAGCCCCGACTAGCGGGAGGAGAGACCCAGTACTTC. This chain links TRBV20-1 with TRBJ2-5, with 13 bases fitting TRBD2. This CDR3 has 16 residues. Germline V lookup: CDR1 DFQATT, CDR2 SNEGSKA (reference sequence). J lost 4 bases, V lost 0 bases, and 5 bases had no gene match.